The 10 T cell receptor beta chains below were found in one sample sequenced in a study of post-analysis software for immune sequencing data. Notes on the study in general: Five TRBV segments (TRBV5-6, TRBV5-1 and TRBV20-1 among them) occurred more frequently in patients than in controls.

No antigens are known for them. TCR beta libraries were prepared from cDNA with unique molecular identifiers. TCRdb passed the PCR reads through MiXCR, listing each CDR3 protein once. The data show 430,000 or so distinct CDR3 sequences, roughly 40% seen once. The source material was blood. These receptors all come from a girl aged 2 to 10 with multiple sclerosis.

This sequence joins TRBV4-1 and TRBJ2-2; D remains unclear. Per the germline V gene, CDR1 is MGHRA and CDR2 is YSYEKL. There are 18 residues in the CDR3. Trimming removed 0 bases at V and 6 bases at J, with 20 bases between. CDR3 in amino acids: CASSQDPPGSLTAGELFF. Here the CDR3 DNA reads TGCGCCAGCAGCCAAGATCCCCCCGGGTCCCTGACGGCCGGGGAGCTGTTTTTT.

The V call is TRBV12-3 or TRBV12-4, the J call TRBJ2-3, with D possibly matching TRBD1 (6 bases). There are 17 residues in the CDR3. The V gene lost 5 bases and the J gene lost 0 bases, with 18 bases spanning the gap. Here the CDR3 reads CASSRLKGDLSTDTQYF. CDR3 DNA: TGTGCCAGCAGTAGACTAAAGGGGGATCTTAGCACAGATACGCAGTATTTT.

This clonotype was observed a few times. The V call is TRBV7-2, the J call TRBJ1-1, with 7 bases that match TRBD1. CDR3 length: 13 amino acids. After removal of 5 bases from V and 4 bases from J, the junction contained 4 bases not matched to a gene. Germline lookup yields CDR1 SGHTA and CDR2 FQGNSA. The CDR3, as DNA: TGTGCCAGCAGCGCGGGACAGAGCACTGAAGCTTTCTTT. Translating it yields CASSAGQSTEAFF.

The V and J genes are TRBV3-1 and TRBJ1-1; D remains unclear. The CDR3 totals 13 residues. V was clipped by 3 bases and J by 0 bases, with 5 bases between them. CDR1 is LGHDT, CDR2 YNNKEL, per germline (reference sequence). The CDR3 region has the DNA TGTGCCAGCAGCCAGGGAGTGAACACTGAAGCTTTCTTT. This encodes CASSQGVNTEAFF. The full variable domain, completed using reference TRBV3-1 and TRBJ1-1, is DTAVSQTPKYLVTQMGNDKSIKCEQNLGHDTMYWYKQDSKKFLKIMFSYNNKELIINETVPNRFSPKSPDKAHLNLHINSLELGDSAVYFCASSQGVNTEAFFGQGTRLTVV.

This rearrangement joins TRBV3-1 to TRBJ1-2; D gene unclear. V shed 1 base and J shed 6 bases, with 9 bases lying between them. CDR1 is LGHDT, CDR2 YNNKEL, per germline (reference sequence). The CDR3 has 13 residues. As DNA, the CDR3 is TGTGCCAGCAGCCAAGCAACTTTGCATGGCTACACCTTC. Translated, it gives CASSQATLHGYTF.

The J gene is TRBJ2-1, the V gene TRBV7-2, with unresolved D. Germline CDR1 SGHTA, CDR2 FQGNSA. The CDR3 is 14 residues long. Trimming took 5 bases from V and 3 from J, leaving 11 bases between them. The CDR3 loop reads CASSPGNYYNEQFF. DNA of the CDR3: TGTGCCAGCAGCCCCGGAAATTACTACAATGAGCAGTTCTTC.

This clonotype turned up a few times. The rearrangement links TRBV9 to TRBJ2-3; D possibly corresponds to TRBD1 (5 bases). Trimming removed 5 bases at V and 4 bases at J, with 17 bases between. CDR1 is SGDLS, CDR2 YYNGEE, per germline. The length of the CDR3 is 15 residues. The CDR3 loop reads CASSSDRFTSDTQYF. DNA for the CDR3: TGTGCCAGCAGTTCCGACAGATTCACCTCAGATACGCAGTATTTT.

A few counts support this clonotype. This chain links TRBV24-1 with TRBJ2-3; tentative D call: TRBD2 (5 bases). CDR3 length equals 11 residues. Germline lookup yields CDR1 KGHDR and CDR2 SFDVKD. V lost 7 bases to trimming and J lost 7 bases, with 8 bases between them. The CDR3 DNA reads TGTGCCACCAGAGAGGGCAATACGCAGTATTTT. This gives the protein CATREGNTQYF.

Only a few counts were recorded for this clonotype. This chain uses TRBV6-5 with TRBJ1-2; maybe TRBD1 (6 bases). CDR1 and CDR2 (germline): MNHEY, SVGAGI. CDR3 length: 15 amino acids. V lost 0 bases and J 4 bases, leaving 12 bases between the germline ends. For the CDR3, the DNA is TGTGCCAGCAGTTACTCTTGGGGAGGGGGCTATGGCTACACCTTC. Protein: CASSYSWGGGYGYTF.

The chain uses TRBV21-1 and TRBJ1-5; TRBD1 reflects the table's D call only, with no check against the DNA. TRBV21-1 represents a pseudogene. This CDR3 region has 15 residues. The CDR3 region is CASSFRPRGDQPQHF. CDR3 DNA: TGTGCCAGCAGCTTCCGTCCGCGGGGGGATCAGCCCCAGCATTTT.